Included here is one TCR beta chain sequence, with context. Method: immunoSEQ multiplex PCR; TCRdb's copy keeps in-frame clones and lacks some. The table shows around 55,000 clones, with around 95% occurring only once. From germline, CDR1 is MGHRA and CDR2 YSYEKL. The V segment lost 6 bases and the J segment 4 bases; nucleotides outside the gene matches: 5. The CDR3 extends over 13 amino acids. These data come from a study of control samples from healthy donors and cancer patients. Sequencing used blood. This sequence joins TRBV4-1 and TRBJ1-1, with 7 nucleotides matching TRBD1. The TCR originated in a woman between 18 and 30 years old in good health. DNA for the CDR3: TGCGCCAGCAGGGAGACAGGGATCACTGAAGCTTTCTTT. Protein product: CASRETGITEAFF.